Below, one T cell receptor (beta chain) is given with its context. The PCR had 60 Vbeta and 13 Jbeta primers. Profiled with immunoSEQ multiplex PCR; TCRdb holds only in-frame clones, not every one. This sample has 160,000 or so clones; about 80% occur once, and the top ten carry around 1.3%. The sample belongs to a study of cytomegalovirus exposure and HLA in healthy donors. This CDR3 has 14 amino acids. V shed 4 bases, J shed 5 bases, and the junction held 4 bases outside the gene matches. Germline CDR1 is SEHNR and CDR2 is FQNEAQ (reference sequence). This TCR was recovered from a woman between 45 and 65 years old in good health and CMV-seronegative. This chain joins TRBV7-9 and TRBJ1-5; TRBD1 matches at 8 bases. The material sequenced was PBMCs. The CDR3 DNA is TGTGCCAGCAGCTCCCAGACAGGGGATCAGCCCCAGCATTTT. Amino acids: CASSSQTGDQPQHF. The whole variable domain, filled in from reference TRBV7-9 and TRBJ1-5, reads DTGVSQNPRHKITKRGQNVTFRCDPISEHNRLYWYRQTLGQGPEFLTYFQNEAQLEKSRLLSDRFSAERPKGSFSTLEIQRTEQGDSAMYLCASSSQTGDQPQHFGDGTRLSIL.